This TCR beta chain emerged from a study of OX40 agonist ivuxolimab in advanced cancers. General notes on the study: Ivuxolimab was an agonistic, fully human IgG2 monoclonal antibody directed against OX40 (CD134), a costimulatory receptor. Intravenous ivuxolimab was administered to patients every 2 weeks at six dose levels: 0.01, 0.1, 0.3, 1.5, 3 and 10 mg/kg. Of the approximately 50 dose-escalation patients, hepatocellular carcinoma was present in approximately 20, melanoma in approximately 15, renal cell carcinoma in 9 and head and neck cancer in 9. The dose-escalation cohort was about 83% male with a mean age of about 60 years, ranging from roughly 23 to 79. Prior anti-PD-1, anti-PD-L1 or anti-CTLA-4 therapy was permitted, and 40% of dose-escalation patients had received checkpoint inhibitors. Partial responses occurred in three dose-escalation patients, of whom one had hepatocellular carcinoma and two had cutaneous melanoma. The purpose of peripheral TCRbeta sequencing was to test whether ivuxolimab changed TCR sequence diversity and led to clonal T-cell expansion. The paper describes the monotherapy dose-escalation part (N of about 47 patients) of the phase I trial of ivuxolimab. Study-wide findings and limitations: In the 0.1-3.0 mg/kg groups, partial responders were among the patients with the lowest normalized peripheral clonal expansion, particularly in CD8+ T cells. After ivuxolimab, expanded clones were on average more numerous among CD8+ T cells than among CD4+ T cells. Antigen specificity was not determined for the clonally expanded peripheral T cells. Low levels of normalized T-cell clonal expansion were also seen in some patients who did not respond. At doses of 0.1 to 3.0 mg/kg, clonal expansion of both CD4+ and CD8+ blood T cells was observed from baseline to week 6.

The trial excluded patients who had a history of autoimmune disease or were on systemic immunosuppression. Peripheral blood for TCR sequencing was collected from all dose cohorts at baseline, on cycle 4 day 1, and on cycle 7 day 1. The samples were taken from a phase I, first-in-human, multicenter, open-label dose-escalation trial of ivuxolimab. The trial enrolled adults with locally advanced or metastatic head and neck squamous cell, hepatocellular, melanoma or renal cell carcinoma. Before TCR sequencing, CD4+ T cells and CD8+ T cells were sorted from peripheral blood as separate populations. Including the terminal cysteine and phenylalanine, the CDR3 comprises 15 residues. CDR3 DNA only is kept here, 45 bases in frame from base 1. According to the germline V gene, CDR1 reads MDHEN and CDR2 reads SYDVKM. V is clipped by 5 bases and J by 5 bases, and the sequence between their germline boundaries is 15 bases long.

To note about this clone: Its antigen specificity is not known. No base quality values were provided; no much bigger clone lies one nucleotide off.

To sequence the TCRbeta CDR3 region, genomic DNA was isolated from the sorted cells. The immunoSEQ Assay was used for sequencing of TCRbeta CDR3 regions. TCRdb provides this immuneACCESS table in a form limited to in-frame rearrangements. Some clones are lacking; in checked studies, under half of them reflect an unresolved V gene, and why the rest are absent is not known. For this sample the table gives about 20,000 clones, of which around four fifths were detected only once. The top ten clonotypes cover less than 25% of the sample. The receptor comes from an adult with an advanced solid tumor such as melanoma, head and neck, liver or kidney cancer. The chain was built from TRBV28 and TRBJ1-4, with the D gene uncertain. The starting material was CD4+ or CD8+ T cells sorted from blood, obtained in a trial of the OX40 agonist ivuxolimab. The DNA reads TGTGCCAGCAGTGGGGTGAGGGCGGGAAATGAAAAACTGTTTTTT. Its product reads: CASSGVRAGNEKLFF.